This T cell receptor (beta chain) came from a study of cytomegalovirus exposure and HLA in healthy donors. In the PCR, 60 Vbeta and 13 Jbeta primers were used. Repertoires were generated with immunoSEQ multiplex PCR, while TCRdb's copy carries only in-frame clones and drops some. This table lists tens of thousands of clones. The TCR sequence derives from a man in his fifties or sixties in good health and CMV-seropositive. The sequenced sample consisted of PBMCs.

The CDR3 DNA follows: TGTGCCATCAGTGAGTCGGCACAGGGGTACGGGGAGCTGTTTTTT. It encodes CAISESAQGYGELFF. The rearrangement joins TRBV10-3 to TRBJ2-2; 7 bases are a match to TRBD1. The CDR3 spans 15 residues. The germline CDR1 and CDR2 sequences are ENHRY and SYGVKD. With 0 bases clipped from V and 7 bases from J, the junction kept 5 bases outside the gene matches.